These T cell receptor beta chains were read from a single sample in a study of regulatory T cells in long-lasting Graves disease. MiXCR, run by TCRdb on the multiplex PCR reads, gives a single entry per CDR3 protein. The sample yields some 400,000 distinct CDR3 sequences, under 15% seen once. This sample also belongs to another study, concerning T cells in Graves' hyperthyroidism and ophthalmopathy.

The sample here was peripheral blood mononuclear cells (PBMCs), taken at new diagnosis, from a patient treated with antithyroid drugs. The receptors were gathered from a woman in her 30s with Graves disease. CDR3s include the opening cysteine and the closing phenylalanine or tryptophan. Each record gives: D gene, V gene, J gene, clone size, CDR3 DNA, CDR3 protein. A D gene is named only where the DNA matches it firmly. Expanded clones are given a class, and other clones once, few, many or no size at all.

d_gene: TRBD1; v_gene: TRBV27; j_gene: TRBJ1-2; abundance: many; CDR3nt: TGTGCCAGCAGTTTAACAGGGGTTGGTGGCTACACCTTC; CDR3aa: CASSLTGVGGYTF
d_gene: NA; v_gene: TRBV6-1; j_gene: TRBJ1-2; abundance: NA; CDR3nt: TGTGCCAGCAAAATGGGAATTGAATATGGCTACACCTTC; CDR3aa: CASKMGIEYGYTF
d_gene: TRBD2; v_gene: TRBV7-3; j_gene: TRBJ2-2; abundance: NA; CDR3nt: TGTGCCAGCAGCCAAAATAGCGGGAGTCACGCCGGGGAGCTGTTTTTT; CDR3aa: CASSQNSGSHAGELFF
d_gene: NA; v_gene: TRBV7-6; j_gene: TRBJ1-5; abundance: many; CDR3nt: TGTGCCAGCAGCTTAGGAGGTTTTCAGCCCCAGCATTTT; CDR3aa: CASSLGGFQPQHF
d_gene: NA; v_gene: TRBV6-1; j_gene: TRBJ1-1; abundance: many; CDR3nt: TGTGCCAGCCCTCGGGACGGCTACACTGAAGCTTTCTTT; CDR3aa: CASPRDGYTEAFF
d_gene: NA; v_gene: TRBV6-6; j_gene: TRBJ2-1; abundance: many; CDR3nt: TGTGCCAGCAGTTACTCGACTAATTCCTACAATGAGCAGTTCTTC; CDR3aa: CASSYSTNSYNEQFF
d_gene: NA; v_gene: TRBV7-2; j_gene: TRBJ2-1; abundance: NA; CDR3nt: TGTGCCAGCAGCTCAAGGGCCGGGTACAATGAGCAGTTCTTC; CDR3aa: CASSSRAGYNEQFF
d_gene: NA; v_gene: TRBV18; j_gene: TRBJ2-1; abundance: many; CDR3nt: TGTGCCAGCTCTCCGGACCCCGCTGGTAATGAGCAGTTCTTC; CDR3aa: CASSPDPAGNEQFF
d_gene: NA; v_gene: TRBV12-3/TRBV12-4; j_gene: TRBJ2-5; abundance: many; CDR3nt: TGTGCCAGCAGAGACCCGAGCGGTGTGACCCAGTACTTC; CDR3aa: CASRDPSGVTQYF
d_gene: TRBD2; v_gene: TRBV3-1; j_gene: TRBJ2-7; abundance: many; CDR3nt: TGTGCCAGCAGCCCCATAGCGGGGTTCGGACAGTACTTC; CDR3aa: CASSPIAGFGQYF
d_gene: TRBD1; v_gene: TRBV9; j_gene: TRBJ1-6; abundance: NA; CDR3nt: TGTGCCAGCAGCGCTAACCGGGACAGGGGGCAGTCACCCCTCCACTTT; CDR3aa: CASSANRDRGQSPLHF
d_gene: TRBD2; v_gene: TRBV13; j_gene: TRBJ2-1; abundance: many; CDR3nt: TGTGCCAGCAGCTTAGGGGGACTAGCGGGAGGATCCTACAATGAGCAGTTCTTC; CDR3aa: CASSLGGLAGGSYNEQFF
d_gene: NA; v_gene: TRBV12-3/TRBV12-4; j_gene: TRBJ2-7; abundance: many; CDR3nt: TGTGCCAGCAGTTTACTGGGGGCTCAGAACGAGCAGTACTTC; CDR3aa: CASSLLGAQNEQYF
d_gene: NA; v_gene: TRBV19; j_gene: TRBJ2-4; abundance: NA; CDR3nt: TGTGCCAGTAGCCGCCTCCCCTCGACACAAAGGGGAAACATTCAGTACTTC; CDR3aa: CASSRLPSTQRGNIQYF
d_gene: NA; v_gene: TRBV12-3/TRBV12-4; j_gene: TRBJ2-6; abundance: many; CDR3nt: TGTGCCAGCAGAAGGACAGAAACCTCTGGGGCCAACGTCCTGACTTTC; CDR3aa: CASRRTETSGANVLTF
d_gene: NA; v_gene: TRBV2; j_gene: TRBJ1-5; abundance: few; CDR3nt: TGTGCCAGCAGTGTGGAGGAGTATAATCAGCCCCAGCATTTT; CDR3aa: CASSVEEYNQPQHF
d_gene: NA; v_gene: TRBV7-9; j_gene: TRBJ2-5; abundance: few; CDR3nt: TGTGCCAGCAGCTTTTCCGCAGGGGCGGGAGAGACCCAGTACTTC; CDR3aa: CASSFSAGAGETQYF
d_gene: TRBD2; v_gene: TRBV7-9; j_gene: TRBJ2-7; abundance: few; CDR3nt: TGTGCCAGCAGCCACAAACCGGGACTAGTAGAAGGAGAGCAGTACTTC; CDR3aa: CASSHKPGLVEGEQYF
d_gene: TRBD1; v_gene: TRBV19; j_gene: TRBJ1-2; abundance: NA; CDR3nt: TGTGCCAGTAGCTCCGACAGGGTCGTCGGAGGCTATGGCTACACCTTC; CDR3aa: CASSSDRVVGGYGYTF
d_gene: NA; v_gene: TRBV10-2; j_gene: TRBJ1-2; abundance: many; CDR3nt: TGCGCCAGCAGGAGGAGGTTTGGGTATGGCTACACCTTC; CDR3aa: CASRRRFGYGYTF
d_gene: TRBD2; v_gene: TRBV27; j_gene: TRBJ2-7; abundance: NA; CDR3nt: TGTGCCAGCAGTTTACTAGCGGCTGTGTACGAGCAGTACTTC; CDR3aa: CASSLLAAVYEQYF
d_gene: TRBD1; v_gene: TRBV19; j_gene: TRBJ2-5; abundance: NA; CDR3nt: TGTGCCAGTAGAAACACAGGGGTGGAGACCCAGTACTTC; CDR3aa: CASRNTGVETQYF
d_gene: NA; v_gene: TRBV19; j_gene: TRBJ1-2; abundance: few; CDR3nt: TGTGCCAGTAACCAAGACGGAGGCTACACCTTC; CDR3aa: CASNQDGGYTF
d_gene: NA; v_gene: TRBV27; j_gene: TRBJ1-4; abundance: many; CDR3nt: TGTGCCAGCAGTTTATCTGGCCACAGACGTGAAAAACTGTTTTTT; CDR3aa: CASSLSGHRREKLFF
d_gene: TRBD1; v_gene: TRBV29-1; j_gene: TRBJ2-2; abundance: NA; CDR3nt: TGCAGCGTTGGCGTTTCGGACAGGGTTAACGGGGAGCTGTTTTTT; CDR3aa: CSVGVSDRVNGELFF
d_gene: NA; v_gene: TRBV5-1; j_gene: TRBJ2-3; abundance: many; CDR3nt: TGCGCCAGCAGGCCCGGGGGCTTCGGAGATACGCAGTATTTT; CDR3aa: CASRPGGFGDTQYF
d_gene: TRBD2; v_gene: TRBV2; j_gene: TRBJ2-7; abundance: many; CDR3nt: TGTGCCAGCAGTGAGCGGTGGGCGGGAGGTAGCTACGAGCAGTACTTC; CDR3aa: CASSERWAGGSYEQYF
d_gene: NA; v_gene: TRBV20-1; j_gene: TRBJ1-1; abundance: few; CDR3nt: TGCAGTGCCCCAGGGGAACGAAACACTGAAGCTTTCTTT; CDR3aa: CSAPGERNTEAFF
d_gene: NA; v_gene: TRBV29-1; j_gene: TRBJ2-1; abundance: many; CDR3nt: TGCAGCGTTTACCTTGGTGGGATCGAGCAGTTCTTC; CDR3aa: CSVYLGGIEQFF
d_gene: NA; v_gene: TRBV9; j_gene: TRBJ2-5; abundance: many; CDR3nt: TGTGCCAGCAGCGTAGATGGGTACCAAGAGACCCAGTACTTC; CDR3aa: CASSVDGYQETQYF
d_gene: NA; v_gene: TRBV24-1; j_gene: TRBJ2-1; abundance: many; CDR3nt: TGTGCCACCCAGGGACGTGGCCGGAGGAGTGAGCAGTTCTTC; CDR3aa: CATQGRGRRSEQFF
d_gene: TRBD1; v_gene: TRBV20-1; j_gene: TRBJ1-5; abundance: many; CDR3nt: TGCAGTGCTAGATCGGGGACAGGGGGCCAGCCCCAGCATTTT; CDR3aa: CSARSGTGGQPQHF
d_gene: NA; v_gene: TRBV5-1; j_gene: TRBJ2-2; abundance: many; CDR3nt: TGCGCCAGCAGCTTGGGGGACATAAACACCGGGGAGCTGTTTTTT; CDR3aa: CASSLGDINTGELFF
d_gene: TRBD1; v_gene: TRBV9; j_gene: TRBJ1-5; abundance: many; CDR3nt: TGTGCCAGCAGCGCAACAGGGGTGCGCAATCAGCCCCAGCATTTT; CDR3aa: CASSATGVRNQPQHF
d_gene: NA; v_gene: TRBV20-1; j_gene: TRBJ1-5; abundance: many; CDR3nt: TGCAGTGTCGAAAGAGAACGTAGCAATCAGCCCCAGCATTTT; CDR3aa: CSVERERSNQPQHF
d_gene: NA; v_gene: TRBV11-2; j_gene: TRBJ2-1; abundance: many; CDR3nt: TGTGCCAGCAGCTTTTTCGGCGCCAGTCAACACAATGAGCAGTTCTTC; CDR3aa: CASSFFGASQHNEQFF
d_gene: NA; v_gene: TRBV7-3; j_gene: TRBJ2-1; abundance: NA; CDR3nt: TGTGCCAGCAGCTTAAGTGGCAGTGAGCAGTTCTTC; CDR3aa: CASSLSGSEQFF
d_gene: NA; v_gene: TRBV6-1; j_gene: TRBJ2-6; abundance: many; CDR3nt: TGTGCCAGCAGCGAGAAGGGAGGCCCTACAGGGGCTCTGGGGGCCAACGTCCTGACTTTC; CDR3aa: CASSEKGGPTGALGANVLTF
d_gene: NA; v_gene: TRBV7-3; j_gene: TRBJ1-1; abundance: NA; CDR3nt: TGTGCCAGCAGGACCGGGCCGGACACTGAAGCTTTCTTT; CDR3aa: CASRTGPDTEAFF
d_gene: TRBD1; v_gene: TRBV5-6; j_gene: TRBJ1-5; abundance: NA; CDR3nt: TGTGCCAGCAGCTCCCGTAGGGCGGACAGGGGGCTTGACCAGCCCCAGCATTTT; CDR3aa: CASSSRRADRGLDQPQHF
d_gene: NA; v_gene: TRBV7-2; j_gene: TRBJ1-1; abundance: many; CDR3nt: TGTGCCAGCAGCACCAAAAGGGGGAGAATTGAAGCTTTCTTT; CDR3aa: CASSTKRGRIEAFF
d_gene: TRBD2; v_gene: TRBV7-3; j_gene: TRBJ2-3; abundance: few; CDR3nt: TGTGCCAGCAGCCTCGGCACTAGCGGTGCTAGCACAGATACGCAGTATTTT; CDR3aa: CASSLGTSGASTDTQYF
d_gene: TRBD2; v_gene: TRBV4-1; j_gene: TRBJ2-1; abundance: many; CDR3nt: TGCGCCAGCAGCCGAGGAGCGGGAGTGAATGAGCAGTTCTTC; CDR3aa: CASSRGAGVNEQFF
d_gene: NA; v_gene: TRBV20-1; j_gene: TRBJ1-1; abundance: few; CDR3nt: TGCAGTGCTCGTGGGGGCTCCGAAGCTTTCTTT; CDR3aa: CSARGGSEAFF
d_gene: NA; v_gene: TRBV27; j_gene: TRBJ2-5; abundance: many; CDR3nt: TGTGCCAGCAGTTTAGAGGGCAGGGTGAACCAAGAGACCCAGTACTTC; CDR3aa: CASSLEGRVNQETQYF
d_gene: NA; v_gene: TRBV3-1; j_gene: TRBJ2-4; abundance: once; CDR3nt: TGTGCCAGCAGCCCCAGAGGGGGGGACGTTCAGTACTTC; CDR3aa: CASSPRGGDVQYF
d_gene: NA; v_gene: TRBV2; j_gene: TRBJ2-7; abundance: NA; CDR3nt: TGTGCCAGCAGTGAAGGTAGTGGGTCAGGCGAGCAGTACTTC; CDR3aa: CASSEGSGSGEQYF
d_gene: NA; v_gene: TRBV6-2/TRBV6-3; j_gene: TRBJ1-1; abundance: many; CDR3nt: TGTGCCAGCAGTAAGGGTGGGAGCACTGAAGCTTTCTTT; CDR3aa: CASSKGGSTEAFF
d_gene: NA; v_gene: TRBV20-1; j_gene: TRBJ1-3; abundance: NA; CDR3nt: TGCAGTGGGGGGGGGGAGAACTCTGGAAACACCATATATTTT; CDR3aa: CSGGGENSGNTIYF
d_gene: TRBD2; v_gene: TRBV6-1; j_gene: TRBJ2-1; abundance: NA; CDR3nt: TGTGCCAGCAGTGAAGGACTAGCGGGAGGGGGTGAGCAGTTCTTC; CDR3aa: CASSEGLAGGGEQFF
d_gene: TRBD2; v_gene: TRBV7-9; j_gene: TRBJ2-1; abundance: many; CDR3nt: TGTGCCAGCAGGGGGCTAGCGGGACCCCCCTCCTACAATGAGCAGTTCTTC; CDR3aa: CASRGLAGPPSYNEQFF
d_gene: NA; v_gene: TRBV7-9; j_gene: TRBJ1-2; abundance: NA; CDR3nt: TGTGCCAGCAGCTTAGTAGGGAGCTATGGCTACACCTTC; CDR3aa: CASSLVGSYGYTF
d_gene: TRBD1; v_gene: TRBV27; j_gene: TRBJ2-1; abundance: many; CDR3nt: TGTGCCAGCAGCGTACAGGGGTATGAGCAGTTCTTC; CDR3aa: CASSVQGYEQFF